The clone carrying this T cell receptor beta chain has a handful of counts. No antigen is known for it. This entry belongs to a study of vaccination and CD4 T cells after COVID-19. Study as a whole: Nine or ten convalescent cases were mild and one was severe, and all had been SARS-CoV-2 positive by nasal swab PCR. Convalescent donors totaled six males and four females, including two who were Hispanic. Overall study results and limits: Researchers report that 304 of 307 vaccine-specific clones in convalescent patients proved spike mono-reactive.

The CDR3 spans 16 residues. In germline, CDR1 is MNHNS, CDR2 SASEGT. V shed 7 bases and J 8 bases; nucleotides not matched to a gene: 14. TCRdb used MiXCR to reprocess the PCR reads, holding one entry per CDR3 protein. The top ten hold 0.85% to 1% of the sample, which has about 21,000 distinct CDR3 sequences, more than 45% seen once. This rearrangement joins TRBV6-1 to TRBJ2-2; 9 bases fit TRBD2. The origin of this receptor is a human donor who had recovered from COVID-19. The material sequenced was CD4+ T cells from blood, taken before SARS-CoV-2 vaccination. CDR3 sequence (DNA): TGTGCCAGCACCTCCGGCGGGAGGGCCCTCATGGGGGAGCTGTTTTTT. Its translation: CASTSGGRALMGELFF.